The 15 T cell receptor beta chains reported below all come from one sample, sequenced in a study of control samples from healthy donors and cancer patients. Libraries were prepared by immunoSEQ multiplex PCR; TCRdb keeps only in-frame clonotypes and omits some of them. The data hold 90,000 to 100,000 clones, with 70% to 80% observed a single time. The sequencing input was blood. The source is a woman in her twenties or thirties in good health.

This chain joins TRBV6-6 and TRBJ2-3; 13 bases match TRBD2. J was trimmed by 2 bases and V by 7 bases; bases with no gene match: 6. From germline, CDR1 is MNHNY and CDR2 SVGAGI (reference sequence). This CDR3 is 16 amino acids long. CDR3 sequence: CASIVGLAGNTDTQYF. The CDR3 nucleotides are TGTGCCAGCATCGTGGGACTAGCGGGGAACACAGATACGCAGTATTTT.

The chain joins TRBV15 to TRBJ2-3; TRBD2 might be the D (6 bases). Germline CDR1 is LNHNV and CDR2 is YYDKDF (reference sequence). Deletions cut 4 bases from V and 2 bases from J, with 13 bases between. CDR3 length: 15 amino acids. DNA for the CDR3: TGTGCCACCAGCAAACGGGAGCTTTTCACAGATACGCAGTATTTT. This sequence encodes CATSKRELFTDTQYF.

The chain has TRBV19 and TRBJ2-4; TRBD2 aligns across 7 bases. Trimming at V came to 3 bases and at J to 3 bases, leaving 2 bases not matched to a gene. Per germline, CDR1 LNHDA and CDR2 SQIVND (reference sequence). CDR3 length equals 14 residues. The CDR3 sequence is CASSIGGGKNIQYF. In DNA, the CDR3 is TGTGCCAGTAGTATTGGGGGGGGCAAAAACATTCAGTACTTC.

This clone was seen a few times. V usage is TRBV5-1 and J usage is TRBJ1-2; 8 bases line up with TRBD1. V gave up 4 bases and J gave up 7 bases; unmatched junction bases: 9. The CDR3 runs to 14 residues. Germline lookup yields CDR1 SGHRS and CDR2 YFSETQ. CDR3 DNA: TGCGCCAGCAGCAGCGGGACAGGTGTCTCTGGCTACACCTTC. Translating gives CASSSGTGVSGYTF.

This chain links TRBV5-1 with TRBJ2-1; D gene unclear. The germline CDR1 and CDR2 sequences are SGHRS and YFSETQ. The CDR3 spans 17 residues. Trimming took off 0 bases at V and 0 bases at J, with 13 bases between the two ends. The CDR3 loop reads CASSLVAGQISYNEQFF. DNA of the CDR3: TGCGCCAGCAGCTTGGTGGCCGGCCAGATCTCCTACAATGAGCAGTTCTTC. The whole variable domain, filled in from reference TRBV5-1 and TRBJ2-1, reads KAGVTQTPRYLIKTRGQQVTLSCSPISGHRSVSWYQQTPGQGLQFLFEYFSETQRNKGNFPGRFSGRQFSNSRSEMNVSTLELGDSALYLCASSLVAGQISYNEQFFGPGTRLTVL.

CDR3: CASRRGTGRTEAFF. CDR3 DNA sequence: TGTGCCAGCAGGAGGGGGACAGGGAGGACTGAAGCTTTCTTT. The J gene is TRBJ1-1, the V gene TRBV14, with TRBD1 matching 9 bases. The CDR3 runs 14 residues. Germline V lookup: CDR1 SGHDN, CDR2 FVKESK. V lost 6 bases, J lost 5 bases, and 7 bases stayed unmatched.

The table lists this clone with a few counts. This chain links TRBV9 with TRBJ2-3, with a possible D match to TRBD2 (6 bases). The CDR3 runs 15 residues. The V and J ends lost 3 bases and 1 base respectively, with 12 bases between them. Per the germline V gene, CDR1 is SGDLS and CDR2 is YYNGEE. The chain's CDR3 is CASSGTGTRTDTQYF. CDR3 sequence (DNA): TGTGCCAGCAGCGGCACCGGGACTCGCACAGATACGCAGTATTTT.

The V gene is TRBV6-1, the J gene TRBJ1-3; tentative D call: TRBD1 (5 bases). V dropped 4 bases and J dropped 2 bases, with 15 bases sitting between them. The length of the CDR3 is 16 residues. Germline V CDR1 and CDR2: MNHNS, SASEGT. The CDR3, as DNA: TGTGCCAGCAGTGGGGGGACTTCCTCAGCTGGAAACACCATATATTTT. Encoded protein: CASSGGTSSAGNTIYF.

V and J are TRBV19 and TRBJ1-5; 11 nucleotides agree with TRBD1. Germline CDR1 and CDR2: LNHDA and SQIVND (reference sequence). The V gene end was trimmed by 3 bases and the J gene end by 5 bases; junction bases not matched to a gene: 3. This CDR3 has 15 amino acids. The CDR3 region has the DNA TGTGCCAGTAGTATCCCGGGACAGGGGGATCAGCCCCAGCATTTT. This sequence encodes CASSIPGQGDQPQHF.

The chain uses TRBV29-1 and TRBJ2-1; maybe TRBD1 (5 bases). Deletions cut 7 bases from V and 9 bases from J, with 31 bases between. This CDR3 contains 17 residues. Germline CDR1 is SQVTM and CDR2 is ANQGSEA. In DNA form, the CDR3 reads TGCAGCGCCCAAGCTATTAGGTCGGCAGGGATCGGTACTGAGCAGTTCTTC. Translation: CSAQAIRSAGIGTEQFF.

This clone is a singleton in its sample. The chain links TRBV6-5 to TRBJ1-1; D is unresolved. CDR3 length equals 16 residues. Trimming pared 1 base from V and 3 bases from J, leaving 15 bases between. Germline V lookup: CDR1 MNHEY, CDR2 SVGAGI. The DNA for the CDR3 is TGTGCCAGCAGTTACTGGAGACAAGGTGGGGACACTGAAGCTTTCTTT. Its translation is CASSYWRQGGDTEAFF.

The V call is TRBV12-3 or TRBV12-4, the J call TRBJ1-2; D call uncertain. The length of the CDR3 is 13 residues. Between the trimmed V and J ends, which lost 6 bases and 5 bases, there was a span of 13 bases. CDR3: CASRGVSPYGYTF. The CDR3 DNA reads as TGTGCCAGCAGGGGCGTCTCCCCTTATGGCTACACCTTC.

V and J are TRBV7-2 and TRBJ2-3; D gene ambiguous. The CDR3 spans 14 residues. Germline assignment: CDR1 SGHTA and CDR2 FQGNSA. The V gene lost 4 bases and the J gene lost 8 bases, with 16 bases spanning the gap. CDR3 loop: CASSSDPTASTQYF. The CDR3 DNA is TGTGCCAGCAGCTCGGATCCTACCGCAAGTACGCAGTATTTT.

In its sample, this clone was seen many times. The chain has TRBV30 and TRBJ1-2; D unclear. This CDR3 has 15 residues. The germline V and J ends were trimmed by 1 base and 4 bases, with 16 bases remaining between them. Germline V lookup: CDR1 GTSNPN, CDR2 SVGIG (reference sequence). CDR3 nucleotide sequence: TGTGCCTGGAGTGATGGGAAGGCGGGCGGCTATGGCTACACCTTC. This translates into CAWSDGKAGGYGYTF.

Only a few counts were recorded for this clone. The chain uses TRBV6-6 and TRBJ1-5, with 7 positions matching TRBD1. With V trimmed by 2 bases and J by 7 bases, 8 bases remained unmatched. Germline V gives CDR1 MNHNY, CDR2 SVGAGI (reference sequence). The CDR3 loop spans 15 amino acids. The CDR3 sequence: CASSYPGGAGQPQHF. CDR3 sequence (DNA): TGTGCCAGCAGTTACCCAGGGGGGGCAGGACAGCCCCAGCATTTT.